This is a list of T cell receptor beta chains from one sample in a study of a mutant IDH1 vaccine in newly diagnosed glioma. Here immunoSEQ multiplex PCR was the method, and the copy in TCRdb shows in-frame clones only, minus some. The data contain tens of thousands of clones, 83% of them singletons. The material sequenced was PBMCs, taken from a glioma patient treated with radiotherapy, temozolomide or both. These TCRs come from a woman between 50 and 59 years old with glioma. The CDR3 runs from the conserved cysteine through the conserved F or W. D genes are given only for firm matches. The listing skips clone size in some rows; elsewhere it reads once, few, many or a size class.

d_gene	v_gene	abundance	j_gene	CDR3aa	CDR3nt
-	TRBV27	-	TRBJ1-2	CASSLTPWGDYGYTF	TGTGCCAGCAGTTTAACGCCGTGGGGTGACTATGGCTACACCTTC
TRBD1	TRBV10-3	-	TRBJ1-1	CAISEPQDRGTEAFF	TGTGCCATCAGTGAGCCCCAGGACAGGGGGACTGAAGCTTTCTTT
TRBD1	TRBV29-1	-	TRBJ1-2	CSVFDRGGYTF	TGCAGCGTGTTTGACAGGGGTGGCTACACCTTC
TRBD2	TRBV6-4	-	TRBJ2-3	CASSGTSGGSDTQYF	TGTGCCAGCAGTGGGACTAGCGGGGGGTCAGATACGCAGTATTTT
-	TRBV30	-	TRBJ1-1	CAWSGGQNTEAFF	TGTGCCTGGAGTGGCGGACAGAACACTGAAGCTTTCTTT
-	TRBV5-1	-	TRBJ1-2	CASSPDSPNYGYTF	TGCGCCAGCAGCCCCGACAGCCCTAACTATGGCTACACCTTC
-	TRBV4-2	-	TRBJ2-1	CASSPPISDEQFF	TGTGCCAGCAGCCCCCCAATATCCGATGAGCAGTTCTTC
-	TRBV7-9	-	TRBJ1-3	CASIPSVGNTIYF	TGTGCCAGCATCCCGTCAGTCGGAAACACCATATATTTT
-	TRBV11-2	-	TRBJ1-1	CASSPSRTGGATEAFF	TGTGCCAGCAGCCCCTCCAGGACCGGGGGGGCCACTGAAGCTTTCTTT
TRBD1	TRBV29-1	-	TRBJ1-3	CSVPGDREDTIYF	TGCAGCGTCCCGGGGGACAGGGAAGACACCATATATTTT
-	TRBV19	-	TRBJ2-2	CASQTGTGTRNTGELFF	TGTGCCAGTCAAACTGGCACCGGGACAAGGAACACCGGGGAGCTGTTTTTT
TRBD1	TRBV5-4	-	TRBJ1-3	CASSSGGVGNTIYF	TGTGCCAGCAGCTCAGGGGGGGTAGGGAACACCATATATTTT
-	TRBV6-4	-	TRBJ2-2	CASSDSGTGELFF	TGTGCCAGCAGTGACTCAGGCACCGGGGAGCTGTTTTTT
-	TRBV6-6	once	TRBJ2-3	CASLRRSSTDTQYF	TGTGCCAGCCTCAGACGATCTAGCACAGATACGCAGTATTTT
-	TRBV7-9	few	TRBJ1-2	CASSEDGASF	TGTGCCAGCAGCGAGGACGGGGCCTCTTTC
-	TRBV19	-	TRBJ2-7	CASSITSLSDWTYEQYF	TGTGCCAGTAGTATCACGAGTTTGAGCGATTGGACCTACGAGCAGTACTTC
TRBD1	TRBV6-6	-	TRBJ2-7	CASSYPGQGAEQYF	TGTGCCAGCAGTTACCCGGGACAGGGGGCCGAGCAGTACTTC
-	TRBV4-1	-	TRBJ2-2	CASSQEGPGTGELFF	TGCGCCAGCAGCCAAGAAGGTCCCGGAACCGGGGAGCTGTTTTTT
-	TRBV6-5	-	TRBJ1-5	CASSRDGGQPQHF	TGTGCCAGCAGCCGAGACGGGGGTCAGCCCCAGCATTTT
-	TRBV18	once	TRBJ2-1	CASSPWQDSYNEQFF	TGTGCCAGCTCACCGTGGCAGGACTCCTACAATGAGCAGTTCTTC